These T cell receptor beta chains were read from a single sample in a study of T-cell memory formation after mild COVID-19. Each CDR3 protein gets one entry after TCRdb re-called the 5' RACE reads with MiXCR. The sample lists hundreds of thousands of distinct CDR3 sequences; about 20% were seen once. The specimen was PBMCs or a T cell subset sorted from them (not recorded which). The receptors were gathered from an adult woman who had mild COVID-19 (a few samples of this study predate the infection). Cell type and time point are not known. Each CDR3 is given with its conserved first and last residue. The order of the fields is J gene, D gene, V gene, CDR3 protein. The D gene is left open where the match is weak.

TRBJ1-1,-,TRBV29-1,CSVEDGRLNTEAFF
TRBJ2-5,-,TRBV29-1,CSVVTQIQETQYF
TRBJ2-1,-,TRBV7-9,CASSSTGRRFGEQFF
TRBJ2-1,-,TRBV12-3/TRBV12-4,CASSPTAGPAYNEQFF
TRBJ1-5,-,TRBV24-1,CATSDPRAPNQPQHF
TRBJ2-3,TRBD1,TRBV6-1,CATGQGVRPQYF
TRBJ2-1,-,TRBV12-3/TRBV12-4,CASGGLYNEQFF
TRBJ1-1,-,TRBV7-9,CASSQTANTEAFF
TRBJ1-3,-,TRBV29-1,CSGGQGNTIYF
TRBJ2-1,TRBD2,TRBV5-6,CASSFEAGGRAEQFF
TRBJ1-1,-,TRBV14,CASSQGPLGWYTEAFF
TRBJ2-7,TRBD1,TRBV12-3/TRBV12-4,CASNTGGTGTHEQYF
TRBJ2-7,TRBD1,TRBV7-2,CASSTTGVHEQYF
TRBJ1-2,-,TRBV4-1,CASSEVSPRYNYGYTF
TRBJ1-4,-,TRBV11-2,CASSLGGLGSEKLFF
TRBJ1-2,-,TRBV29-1,CSVFGPNYGYTF
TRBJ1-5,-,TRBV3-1,CASSQGPGQPQHF
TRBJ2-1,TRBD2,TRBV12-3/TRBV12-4,CASSPVAGGLRVEQFF
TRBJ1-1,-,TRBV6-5,CASSIATGEAFF
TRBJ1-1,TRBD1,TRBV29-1,CSVGGGENTEAFF
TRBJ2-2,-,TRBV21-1,CASSDSSGMNTGELFF
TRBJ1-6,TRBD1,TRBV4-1,CASSHLPGTGINSPLHF
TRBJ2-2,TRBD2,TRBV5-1,CASSLWASGSTGELFF
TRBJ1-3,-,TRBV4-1,CASSQATRASGNTIYF
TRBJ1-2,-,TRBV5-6,CASSLVNYGYTF
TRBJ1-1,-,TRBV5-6,CASSVIRDLMNTEAFF
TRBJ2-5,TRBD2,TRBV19,CASSIAGTSGQETQYF
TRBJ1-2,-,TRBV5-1,CASSLAAGPTNYGYTF
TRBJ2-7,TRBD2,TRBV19,CASSWGLAAEQYF
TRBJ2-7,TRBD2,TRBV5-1,CASSLGTSLYEQYF
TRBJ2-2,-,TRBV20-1,CSARGREVRNTGELFF
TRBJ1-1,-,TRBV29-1,CSVESGQLNTEAFF
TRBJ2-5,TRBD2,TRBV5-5,CASSSKPGLAGGAGAETQYF
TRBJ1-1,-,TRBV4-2,CASSQDRGRRTEAFF
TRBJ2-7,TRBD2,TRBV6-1,CASTPSGGPYEQYF
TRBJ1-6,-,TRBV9,CASSVGTGSSPLHF
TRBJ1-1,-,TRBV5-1,CASTLGQQNTEAFF
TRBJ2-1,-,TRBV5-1,CASTHGVSSYNEQFF
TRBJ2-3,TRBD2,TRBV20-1,CSASPSIAGLGTDTQYF
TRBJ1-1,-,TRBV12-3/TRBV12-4,CASSPTRPIEAFF